This is a list of T cell receptor beta chains from one sample in a study of blood T cell repertoires in COVID-19. The table came from immunoSEQ multiplex PCR; TCRdb's copy has only in-frame clones and leaves some out. The sample contains some 290,000 clones, about 76% of which appear only once. Sequencing input: peripheral blood. The receptors shown here come from a woman aged 55 to 70 with active or convalescent COVID-19. Each CDR3 is given with its conserved first and last residue. A D gene is named only where the DNA matches it firmly. Size tells how often a clone was seen (once, few, many) or the class of an expanded clone, and some rows leave it out.

j_gene	abundance	v_gene	d_gene	CDR3nt	CDR3aa
TRBJ2-7	-	TRBV6-5	-	TGTGCCAGTGGCAGGGGGGCAAGATACGAGCAGTACTTC	CASGRGARYEQYF
TRBJ1-1	once	TRBV5-1	TRBD1	TGCGCCAGCAGCTTGGCCATGACAGGGGGCACTGAAGCTTTCTTT	CASSLAMTGGTEAFF
TRBJ2-7	-	TRBV9	-	TGTGCCAGCAGCCCCGCGGGGCAGACCTACGAGCAGTACTTC	CASSPAGQTYEQYF
TRBJ1-4	-	TRBV19	TRBD1	TGTGCCAGTAGTAGGACAGGGGGCGCGTATAATGAAAAACTGTTTTTT	CASSRTGGAYNEKLFF
TRBJ2-5	-	TRBV5-1	-	TGCGCCAGCAGCCCGAGCACCGGTATTGAGGAGACCCAGTACTTC	CASSPSTGIEETQYF
TRBJ2-3	-	TRBV9	TRBD2	TGTGCCAGCAGCGTAGACCCTAGCGGGGGCTACACAGATACGCAGTATTTT	CASSVDPSGGYTDTQYF
TRBJ2-5	once	TRBV27	TRBD2	TGTGCCAGCAGTTTATGGGCGGGGGGAGGTCTCCGGGAGACCCAGTACTTC	CASSLWAGGGLRETQYF
TRBJ2-5	-	TRBV11-2	TRBD1	TGTGCCAGCAGCTTAGATTTAACAGGGGGAGAGACCCAGTACTTC	CASSLDLTGGETQYF
TRBJ1-2	once	TRBV19	TRBD1	TGTGCCAGTAGTATACGACAGGGGGTCTCCTATGGCTACACCTTC	CASSIRQGVSYGYTF
TRBJ2-5	once	TRBV4-1	-	TGCGCCAGCAGCCTGGACAGCCCGGGGACCCAGTACTTC	CASSLDSPGTQYF
TRBJ2-5	-	TRBV4-3	-	TGCGCCAGCAGCCAAGATCTTGGCAGGGGTATCCAAGAGACCCAGTACTTC	CASSQDLGRGIQETQYF
TRBJ2-7	-	TRBV19	-	TGTGCCAGTACCGAAGACAGTGGAGACTACGAGCAGTACTTC	CASTEDSGDYEQYF
TRBJ2-3	-	TRBV7-2	-	TGTGCCAGCAGCCTCCGGGGGATCACAGATACGCAGTATTTT	CASSLRGITDTQYF
TRBJ1-1	-	TRBV4-1	-	TGCGCCAGCAGCCAAGGGGTGGTAGCCCCGAACACTGAAGCTTTCTTT	CASSQGVVAPNTEAFF
TRBJ2-7	-	TRBV15	-	TGTGCCACCAGCAGAGGGGAGGGGGGCGGCTACGAGCAGTACTTC	CATSRGEGGGYEQYF
TRBJ2-3	-	TRBV7-9	TRBD1	TGTGCCAGCAGCTTAGGAAACAGGGGCCCAGATACGCAGTATTTT	CASSLGNRGPDTQYF
TRBJ1-2	-	TRBV19	-	TGTGCCAGTAGCGCCACCTATATCGCGGGCTACACCTTC	CASSATYIAGYTF
TRBJ2-7	few	TRBV10-1	-	TGCGCCAGCAGTGAGACGAGTAGGGGGGAGCAGTACTTC	CASSETSRGEQYF
TRBJ1-1	-	TRBV6-6	-	TGTGCCAGCAGGGAGGGGAGCACTGAAGCTTTCTTT	CASREGSTEAFF
TRBJ2-2	once	TRBV7-9	-	TGTGCCAGCAGCTTACGGAGGGGGCAGGCCGGGGAGCTGTTTTTT	CASSLRRGQAGELFF
TRBJ2-7	-	TRBV5-1	TRBD2	TGCGCCAGCAGCTCTAAGGGACTAGCGGGGACCTACGAGCAGTACTTC	CASSSKGLAGTYEQYF
TRBJ2-1	-	TRBV19	TRBD1	TGTGCCAGTAGCCCTCGGGACAGGTCCGAATACAATGAGCAGTTCTTC	CASSPRDRSEYNEQFF
TRBJ1-2	-	TRBV11-1	TRBD1	TGTGCCAGCAGCCCCGACAGGGGCTACCCTTCGGACACCTTC	CASSPDRGYPSDTF
TRBJ2-7	once	TRBV28	-	TGTGCCAGCGAGCGCAACCCGGGCTCCTACGAGCAGTACTTC	CASERNPGSYEQYF
TRBJ2-7	-	TRBV3-1/TRBV3-2	TRBD2	TGTGCCAGCAGCCAAGATCCTAGCGGGAGTTCCTACGAGCAGTACTTC	CASSQDPSGSSYEQYF
TRBJ1-6	-	TRBV15	-	TGTGCCACCAGCAGAGAGGGGGCCGGCGGCGCCTATAATTCACCCCTCCACTTT	CATSREGAGGAYNSPLHF
TRBJ1-4	-	TRBV7-9	TRBD1	TGTGCCAGCAGCCCGGGGACAGCGTATAATGAAAAACTGTTTTTT	CASSPGTAYNEKLFF
TRBJ2-3	-	TRBV7-9	-	TGTGCCAGCAGCTTAGAGGCGAGGGCGCAGTATTTT	CASSLEARAQYF
TRBJ2-2	-	TRBV4-3	TRBD1	TGCGCCAGCAGCCAAGACGACCACAGGGGGCAGGCCGGGGAGCTGTTTTTT	CASSQDDHRGQAGELFF
TRBJ1-5	-	TRBV30	-	TGTGCCTGGAGTGTCGGGGGGGCCGGTCAGCCCCAGCATTTT	CAWSVGGAGQPQHF
TRBJ1-1	-	TRBV6-1	-	TGTGCCAGCAGTGAATCAGCAGGGATAGGGAACACTGAAGCTTTCTTT	CASSESAGIGNTEAFF
TRBJ2-3	-	TRBV7-2	TRBD2	TGTGCCAGCAGCGCCGGACTAGCCGCCGATACGCAGTATTTT	CASSAGLAADTQYF
TRBJ2-7	-	TRBV6-2/TRBV6-3	-	TGTGCCAGCAGTTACTCGACAGGTTGGGAGGGAGAGCAGTACTTC	CASSYSTGWEGEQYF
TRBJ1-1	few	TRBV27	-	TGTGCCAGCAGTTCAGTAGGGGACACTGAAGCTTTCTTT	CASSSVGDTEAFF
TRBJ1-6	-	TRBV9	-	TGTGCCAGCAGCGTCGATCAGGGGTGGAGGACACCCCTCCACTTT	CASSVDQGWRTPLHF
TRBJ1-2	-	TRBV6-2/TRBV6-3	TRBD1	TGTGCCAGCACCCCCCCGGGACAGCTGTTTAACTATGGCTACACCTTC	CASTPPGQLFNYGYTF
TRBJ2-7	-	TRBV5-1	TRBD1	TGCGCCAGCAGCTTGGGACAGGGTGTTTTCAACGAGCAGTACTTC	CASSLGQGVFNEQYF
TRBJ1-5	many	TRBV16	TRBD1	TGTGCCAGCAGCCCCGGGACAGGGGCTTCTCAGCCCCAGCATTTT	CASSPGTGASQPQHF
TRBJ2-1	-	TRBV4-1	TRBD2	TGCGCCAGCAGCCAAGATAGCCGCGGGGGGTACAATGAGCAGTTCTTC	CASSQDSRGGYNEQFF
TRBJ1-1	-	TRBV29-1	-	TGCAGCGTTGGCACAGGGAACACTGAAGCTTTCTTT	CSVGTGNTEAFF
TRBJ1-6	-	TRBV7-2	-	TGTGCCAGCATACTAGGACAGCCCCTAGCATCACCCCTCCACTTT	CASILGQPLASPLHF
TRBJ1-5	few	TRBV19	TRBD1	TGTGCCAGTAGCAGTCTTGGGACAGGGAGGGAGGGCCAGCATTTT	CASSSLGTGREGQHF